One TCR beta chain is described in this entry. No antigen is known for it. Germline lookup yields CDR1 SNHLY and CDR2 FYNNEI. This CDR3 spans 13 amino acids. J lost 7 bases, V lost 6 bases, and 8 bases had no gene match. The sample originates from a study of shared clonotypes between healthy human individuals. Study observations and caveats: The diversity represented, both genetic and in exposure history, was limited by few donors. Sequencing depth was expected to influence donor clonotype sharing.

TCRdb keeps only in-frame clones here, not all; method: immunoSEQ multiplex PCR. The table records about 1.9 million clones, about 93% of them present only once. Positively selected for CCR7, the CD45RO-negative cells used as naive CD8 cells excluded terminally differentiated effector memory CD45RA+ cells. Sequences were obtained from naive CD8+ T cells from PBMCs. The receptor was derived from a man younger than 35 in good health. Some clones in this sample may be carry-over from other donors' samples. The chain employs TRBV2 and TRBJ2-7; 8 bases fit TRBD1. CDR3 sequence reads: CASSDRTGMEQYF. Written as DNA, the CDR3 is TGTGCCAGCAGCGACAGGACAGGGATGGAGCAGTACTTC.